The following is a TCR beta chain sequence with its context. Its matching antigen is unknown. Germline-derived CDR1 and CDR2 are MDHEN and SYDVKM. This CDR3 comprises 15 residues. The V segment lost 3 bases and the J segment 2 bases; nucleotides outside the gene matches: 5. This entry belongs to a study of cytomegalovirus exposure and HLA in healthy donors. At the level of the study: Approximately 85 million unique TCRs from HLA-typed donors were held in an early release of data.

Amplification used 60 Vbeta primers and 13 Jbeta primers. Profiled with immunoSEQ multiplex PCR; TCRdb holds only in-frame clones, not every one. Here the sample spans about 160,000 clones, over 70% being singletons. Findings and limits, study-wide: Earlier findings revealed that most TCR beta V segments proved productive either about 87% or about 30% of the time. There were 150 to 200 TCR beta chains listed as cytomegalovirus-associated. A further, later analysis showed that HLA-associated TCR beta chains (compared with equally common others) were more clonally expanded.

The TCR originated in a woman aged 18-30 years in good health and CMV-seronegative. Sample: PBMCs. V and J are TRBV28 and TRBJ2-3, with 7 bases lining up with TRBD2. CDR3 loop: CASSFAGDLTDTQYF. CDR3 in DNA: TGTGCCAGCAGTTTCGCGGGGGACCTCACAGATACGCAGTATTTT.